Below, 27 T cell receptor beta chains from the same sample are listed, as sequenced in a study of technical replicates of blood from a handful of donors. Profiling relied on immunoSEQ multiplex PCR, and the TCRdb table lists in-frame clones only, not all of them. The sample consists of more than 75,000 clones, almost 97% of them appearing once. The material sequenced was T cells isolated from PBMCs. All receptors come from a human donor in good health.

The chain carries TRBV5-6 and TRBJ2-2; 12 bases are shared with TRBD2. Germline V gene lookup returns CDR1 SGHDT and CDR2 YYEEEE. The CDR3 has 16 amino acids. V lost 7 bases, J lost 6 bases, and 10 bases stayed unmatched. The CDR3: CASALFLAGGPGELFF. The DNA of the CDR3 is TGTGCCAGCGCTCTTTTCCTAGCGGGAGGGCCCGGGGAGCTGTTTTTT. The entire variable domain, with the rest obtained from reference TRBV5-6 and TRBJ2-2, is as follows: DAGVTQSPTHLIKTRGQQVTLRCSPKSGHDTVSWYQQALGQGPQFIFQYYEEEERQRGNFPDRFSGHQFPNYSSELNVNALLLGDSALYLCASALFLAGGPGELFFGEGSRLTVL.

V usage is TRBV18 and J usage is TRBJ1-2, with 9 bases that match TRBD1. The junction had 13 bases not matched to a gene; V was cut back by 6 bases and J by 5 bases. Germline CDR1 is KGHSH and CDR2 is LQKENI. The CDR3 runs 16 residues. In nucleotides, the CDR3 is TGTGCCAGCTCTCGAAATAGGGGCGGACAGGGGTATGGCTACACCTTC. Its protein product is CASSRNRGGQGYGYTF.

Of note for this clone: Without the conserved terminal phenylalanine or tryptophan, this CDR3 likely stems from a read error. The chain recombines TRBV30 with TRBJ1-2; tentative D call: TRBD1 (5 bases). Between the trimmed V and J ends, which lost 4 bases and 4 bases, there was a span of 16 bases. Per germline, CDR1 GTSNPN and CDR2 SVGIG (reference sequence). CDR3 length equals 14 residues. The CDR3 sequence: CAWTLWGPSYGYTL. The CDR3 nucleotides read TGTGCCTGGACCCTTTGGGGCCCATCCTATGGCTACACCCTC.

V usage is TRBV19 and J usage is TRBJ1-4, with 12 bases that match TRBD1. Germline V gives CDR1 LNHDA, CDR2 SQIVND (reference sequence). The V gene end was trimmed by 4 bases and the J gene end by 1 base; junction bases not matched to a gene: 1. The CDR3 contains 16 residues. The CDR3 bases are TGTGCCAGTAGTAGGGACAGGGGGCTAACTAATGAAAAACTGTTTTTT. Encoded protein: CASSRDRGLTNEKLFF.

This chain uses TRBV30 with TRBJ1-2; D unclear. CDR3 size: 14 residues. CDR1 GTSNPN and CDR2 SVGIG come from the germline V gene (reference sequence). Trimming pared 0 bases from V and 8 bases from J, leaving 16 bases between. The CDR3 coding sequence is TGTGCCTGGAGTGTAGGGAGTACCACACTAGGCTACACCTTC. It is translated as CAWSVGSTTLGYTF.

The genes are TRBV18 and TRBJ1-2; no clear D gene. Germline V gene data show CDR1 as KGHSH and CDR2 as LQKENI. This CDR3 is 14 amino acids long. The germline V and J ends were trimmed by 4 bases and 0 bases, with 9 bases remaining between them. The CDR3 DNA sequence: TGTGCCAGCTCACTGGGCCTCTCTAACTATGGCTACACCTTC. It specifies CASSLGLSNYGYTF. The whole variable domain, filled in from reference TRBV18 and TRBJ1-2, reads NAGVMQNPRHLVRRRGQEARLRCSPMKGHSHVYWYRQLPEEGLKFMVYLQKENIIDESGMPKERFSAEFPKEGPSILRIQQVVRGDSAAYFCASSLGLSNYGYTFGSGTRLTVV.

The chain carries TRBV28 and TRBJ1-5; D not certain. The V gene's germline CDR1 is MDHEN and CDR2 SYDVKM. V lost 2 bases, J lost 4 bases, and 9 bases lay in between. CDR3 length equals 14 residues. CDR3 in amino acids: CASSLGQRNQPQHF. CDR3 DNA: TGTGCCAGCAGTTTAGGGCAGAGAAATCAGCCCCAGCATTTT.

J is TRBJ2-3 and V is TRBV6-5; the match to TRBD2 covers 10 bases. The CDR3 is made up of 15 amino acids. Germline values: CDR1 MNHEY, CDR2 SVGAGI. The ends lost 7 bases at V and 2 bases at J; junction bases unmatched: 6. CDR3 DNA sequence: TGTGCCAGCAACCCCGGGACTAGCGACACAGATACGCAGTATTTT. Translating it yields CASNPGTSDTDTQYF.

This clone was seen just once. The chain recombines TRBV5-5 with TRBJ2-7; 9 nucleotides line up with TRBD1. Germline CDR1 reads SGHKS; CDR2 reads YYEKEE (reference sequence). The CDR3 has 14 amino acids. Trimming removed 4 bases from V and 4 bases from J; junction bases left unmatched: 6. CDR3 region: CASSGGQGMYEQYF. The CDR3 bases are TGTGCCAGCAGCGGGGGACAGGGTATGTACGAGCAGTACTTC.

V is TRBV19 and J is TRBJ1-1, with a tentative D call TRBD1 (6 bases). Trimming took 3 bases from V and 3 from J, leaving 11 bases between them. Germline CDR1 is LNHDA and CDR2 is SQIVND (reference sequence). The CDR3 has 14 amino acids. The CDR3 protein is CASSIQGSYTEAFF. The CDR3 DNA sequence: TGTGCCAGTAGTATTCAGGGGTCGTACACTGAAGCTTTCTTT.

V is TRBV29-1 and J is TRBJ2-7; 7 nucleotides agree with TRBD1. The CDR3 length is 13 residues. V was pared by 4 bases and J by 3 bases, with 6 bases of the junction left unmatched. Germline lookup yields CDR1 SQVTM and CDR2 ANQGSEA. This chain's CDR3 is CSVGGTVDYEQYF. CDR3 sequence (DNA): TGCAGCGTTGGAGGGACAGTAGACTACGAGCAGTACTTC.

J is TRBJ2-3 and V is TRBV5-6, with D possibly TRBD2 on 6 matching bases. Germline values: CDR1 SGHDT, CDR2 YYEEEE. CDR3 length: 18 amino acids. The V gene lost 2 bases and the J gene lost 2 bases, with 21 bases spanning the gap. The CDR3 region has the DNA TGTGCCAGCAGCTTATCAGGAAGGGAGGCCTCCTCCACAGATACGCAGTATTTT. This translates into CASSLSGREASSTDTQYF.

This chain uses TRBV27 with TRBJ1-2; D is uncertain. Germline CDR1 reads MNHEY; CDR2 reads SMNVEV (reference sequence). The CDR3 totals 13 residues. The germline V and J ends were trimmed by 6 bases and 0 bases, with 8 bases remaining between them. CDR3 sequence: CASRAVSNYGYTF. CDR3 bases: TGTGCCAGCAGGGCAGTATCTAACTATGGCTACACCTTC.

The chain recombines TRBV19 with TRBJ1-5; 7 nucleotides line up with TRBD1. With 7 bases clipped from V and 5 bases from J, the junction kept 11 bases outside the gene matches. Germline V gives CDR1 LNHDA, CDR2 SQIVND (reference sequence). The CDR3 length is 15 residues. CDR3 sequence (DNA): TGTGCCAGTACCCTAAGCAGGGGGAACCATCAGCCCCAGCATTTT. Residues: CASTLSRGNHQPQHF.

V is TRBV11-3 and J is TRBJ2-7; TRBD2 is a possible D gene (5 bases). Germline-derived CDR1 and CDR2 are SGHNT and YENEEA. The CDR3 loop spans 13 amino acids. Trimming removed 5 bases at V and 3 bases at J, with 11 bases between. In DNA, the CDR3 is TGTGCCAGCAGCCGATTTGGAGGCTACGAGCAGTACTTC. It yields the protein CASSRFGGYEQYF.

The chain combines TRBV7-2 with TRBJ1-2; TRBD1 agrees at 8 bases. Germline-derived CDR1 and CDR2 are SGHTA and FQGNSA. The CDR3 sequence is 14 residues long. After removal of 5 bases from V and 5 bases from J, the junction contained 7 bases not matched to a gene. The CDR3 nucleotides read TGTGCCAGCAGCGCCAGGGGGCTGGAGTATGGCTACACCTTC. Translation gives CASSARGLEYGYTF.

The CDR3, as DNA: TGTGCCAGCAGTGAAATGTTAGCGGGGACTAGCACAGATACGCAGTATTTT. Protein sequence: CASSEMLAGTSTDTQYF. The chain joins TRBV6-1 to TRBJ2-3; 8 bases fit TRBD2. V was clipped by 2 bases and J by 0 bases; unmatched bases: 7. From germline, CDR1 is MNHNS and CDR2 SASEGT. This CDR3 spans 17 amino acids.

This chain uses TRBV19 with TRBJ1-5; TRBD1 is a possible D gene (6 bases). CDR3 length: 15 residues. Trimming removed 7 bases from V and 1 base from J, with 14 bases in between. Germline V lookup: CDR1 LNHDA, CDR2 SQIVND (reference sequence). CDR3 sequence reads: CASNLGGGSNQPQHF. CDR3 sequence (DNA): TGTGCCAGTAACCTAGGGGGTGGAAGCAATCAGCCCCAGCATTTT.

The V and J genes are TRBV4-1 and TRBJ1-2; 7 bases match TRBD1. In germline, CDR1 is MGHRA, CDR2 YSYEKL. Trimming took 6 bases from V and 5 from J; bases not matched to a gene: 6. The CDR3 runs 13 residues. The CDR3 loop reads CASSGTDSYGYTF. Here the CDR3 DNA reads TGCGCCAGCAGTGGGACAGACTCTTATGGCTACACCTTC.

The CDR3 loop is CASRSGSPLHF. CDR3 nucleotides: TGTGCCAGCAGATCAGGGTCACCCCTCCACTTT. V and J are TRBV6-5 and TRBJ1-6, with a possible D match to TRBD1 (5 bases). V was cut by 6 bases and J by 10 bases, with 7 bases left in between. The CDR3 has 11 residues. Germline values: CDR1 MNHEY, CDR2 SVGAGI.

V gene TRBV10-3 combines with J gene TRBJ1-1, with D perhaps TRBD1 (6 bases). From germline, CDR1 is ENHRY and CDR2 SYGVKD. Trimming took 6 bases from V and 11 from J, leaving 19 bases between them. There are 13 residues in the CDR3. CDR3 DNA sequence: TGTGCCATCAGCTTAGGACTTCCAGGGGAGGCTTTCTTT. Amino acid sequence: CAISLGLPGEAFF.

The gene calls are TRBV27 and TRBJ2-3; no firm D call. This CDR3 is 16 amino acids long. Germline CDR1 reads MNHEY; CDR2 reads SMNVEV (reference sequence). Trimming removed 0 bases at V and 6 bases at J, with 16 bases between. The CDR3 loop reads CASSLSNLGGVDTQYF. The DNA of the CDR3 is TGTGCCAGCAGTTTATCGAATCTAGGCGGAGTGGATACGCAGTATTTT.

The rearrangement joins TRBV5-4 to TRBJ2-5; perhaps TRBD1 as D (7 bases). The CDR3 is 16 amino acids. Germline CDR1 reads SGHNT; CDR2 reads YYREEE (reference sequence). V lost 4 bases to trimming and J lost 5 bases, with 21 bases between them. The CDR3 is CASSPEGAFVGETQYF. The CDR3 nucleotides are TGTGCCAGCAGCCCGGAGGGGGCGTTCGTGGGGGAGACCCAGTACTTC. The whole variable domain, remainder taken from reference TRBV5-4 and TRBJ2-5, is ETGVTQSPTHLIKTRGQQVTLRCSSQSGHNTVSWYQQALGQGPQFIFQYYREEENGRGNFPPRFSGLQFPNYSSELNVNALELDDSALYLCASSPEGAFVGETQYFGPGTRLLVL.

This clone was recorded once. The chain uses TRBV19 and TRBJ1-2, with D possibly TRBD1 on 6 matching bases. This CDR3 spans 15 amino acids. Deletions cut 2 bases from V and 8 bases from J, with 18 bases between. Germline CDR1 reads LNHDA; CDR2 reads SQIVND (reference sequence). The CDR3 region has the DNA TGTGCCAGTAGTATAAGATCGGGCACAGGGCGCGGCTACACCTTC. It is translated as CASSIRSGTGRGYTF.

CDR3 sequence reads: CASSLTGNGYTF. For the CDR3, the DNA is TGTGCCAGCAGCTTAACCGGGAATGGCTACACCTTC. The genes are TRBV5-5 and TRBJ1-2; no clear D gene. The CDR3 is made up of 12 amino acids. From germline, CDR1 is SGHKS and CDR2 YYEKEE (reference sequence). Between the trimmed V and J ends, which lost 2 bases and 6 bases, there was a span of 8 bases.

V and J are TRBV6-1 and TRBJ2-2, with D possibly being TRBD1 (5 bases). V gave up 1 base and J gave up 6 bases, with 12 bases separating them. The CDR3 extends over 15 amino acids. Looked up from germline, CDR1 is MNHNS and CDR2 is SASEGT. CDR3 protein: CASSEVAGYAGELFF. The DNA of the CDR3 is TGTGCCAGCAGTGAAGTGGCAGGGTATGCCGGGGAGCTGTTTTTT.

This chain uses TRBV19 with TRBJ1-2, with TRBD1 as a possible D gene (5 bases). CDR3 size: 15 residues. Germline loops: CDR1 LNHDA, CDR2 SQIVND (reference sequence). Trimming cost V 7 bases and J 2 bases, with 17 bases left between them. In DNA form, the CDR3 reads TGTGCCAGTATCGTGTTTGAGGCAGGGAACTATGGCTACACCTTC. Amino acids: CASIVFEAGNYGYTF.